These 21 T cell receptor beta chains originate from one sample sequenced in a study of blood T cell repertoires in COVID-19. Method: immunoSEQ multiplex PCR; TCRdb's copy keeps in-frame clones and lacks some. The data contain 200,000 to 250,000 clones, about nine tenths of them singletons. The material sequenced was PBMCs or T cells enriched from blood (not recorded which). The receptors derive from a woman between 18 and 29 years old who had recovered from COVID-19.

The rearrangement joins TRBV7-8 to TRBJ1-1; D is unresolved. Germline CDR1 SGHVS, CDR2 FQNEAQ. This CDR3 has 15 amino acids. Trimming pared 0 bases from V and 5 bases from J, leaving 13 bases between. CDR3 in DNA: TGTGCCAGCAGCTTAGCGTCGGCGGGAATTACTGAAGCTTTCTTT. Translation: CASSLASAGITEAFF.

The sample holds one count of this clone. The chain recombines TRBV7-8 with TRBJ1-2, with a weak D call TRBD1 (6 bases). From germline, CDR1 is SGHVS and CDR2 FQNEAQ. V lost 3 bases and J lost 6, with 8 bases in between. The CDR3 runs 12 residues. The CDR3 bases are TGTGCCAGCAGCTTGGGGGCAGATGGCTACACCTTC. Translating gives CASSLGADGYTF.

V usage is TRBV11-2 and J usage is TRBJ1-2; the match to TRBD1 covers 8 bases. The CDR3 totals 15 residues. The germline gives CDR1 SGHAT, CDR2 FQNNGV. The V gene end was trimmed by 5 bases and the J gene end by 6 bases; junction bases not matched to a gene: 11. CDR3 DNA: TGTGCCAGCAGCCCGCTGACAGGGGTTGGGCATGGCTACACCTTC. It translates to CASSPLTGVGHGYTF.

The J gene is TRBJ2-1, the V gene TRBV7-8, with 9 bases identical to TRBD2. The CDR3 is 14 amino acids. V trimming: 2 bases; J trimming: 8 bases; junction bases outside the gene matches: 4. The germline V gene encodes CDR1 SGHVS and CDR2 FQNEAQ. The DNA for the CDR3 is TGTGCCAGCAGCTTACGGCGGGAGGGGTATGAGCAGTTCTTC. This sequence encodes CASSLRREGYEQFF.

The rearrangement links TRBV19 to TRBJ1-1; D may be TRBD1 (6 bases). This CDR3 comprises 16 residues. Trimming removed 4 bases from V and 1 base from J, with 16 bases in between. The V gene's germline CDR1 is LNHDA and CDR2 SQIVND (reference sequence). DNA of the CDR3: TGTGCCAGTAGTAGAATCTTGGACAGCCGGAACACTGAAGCTTTCTTT. Protein product: CASSRILDSRNTEAFF.

This sequence joins TRBV15 and TRBJ1-1; D call uncertain. Germline V gene data show CDR1 as LNHNV and CDR2 as YYDKDF (reference sequence). Between the trimmed V and J ends, which lost 0 bases and 4 bases, there was a span of 12 bases. This CDR3 has 15 amino acids. The CDR3 spells CATSRDRGPGTEAFF. DNA of the CDR3: TGTGCCACCAGCAGAGATCGAGGCCCCGGCACTGAAGCTTTCTTT.

The rearrangement joins TRBV7-2 to TRBJ2-3; 10 positions match TRBD2. CDR3 size: 15 residues. Losses at the gene ends were 2 bases for V and 5 bases for J; bases not matched to a gene: 4. Germline loops: CDR1 SGHTA, CDR2 FQGNSA. CDR3 sequence reads: CASSLKAGGLDTQYF. The CDR3 nucleotides read TGTGCCAGCAGCTTAAAAGCGGGAGGGCTAGATACGCAGTATTTT.

This sequence joins TRBV4-3 and TRBJ1-3, with no clear D. Germline loops: CDR1 LGHNA, CDR2 YSLEER. Trimming removed 0 bases at V and 4 bases at J, with 7 bases between. The CDR3 covers 14 residues. The CDR3 loop reads CASSQDREGNTIYF. In DNA form, the CDR3 reads TGCGCCAGCAGCCAAGATCGAGAAGGAAACACCATATATTTT.

The chain links TRBV20-1 to TRBJ2-1; D gene unclear. Trimming stripped 6 bases from V and 8 bases from J, with 8 bases between. Germline CDR1 reads DFQATT; CDR2 reads SNEGSKA (reference sequence). This CDR3 is built from 10 residues. CDR3 loop: CSAPAHEQFF. In DNA form, the CDR3 reads TGCAGTGCACCAGCGCATGAGCAGTTCTTC.

The sample holds one count of this clone. This chain links TRBV28 with TRBJ1-1, with D possibly being TRBD1 (5 bases). V shed 8 bases and J shed 3 bases, with 16 bases lying between them. This CDR3 spans 14 amino acids. Germline assignment: CDR1 MDHEN and CDR2 SYDVKM. The CDR3 spells CASWRGGEHTEAFF. Here the CDR3 DNA reads TGTGCCAGCTGGCGCGGGGGGGAGCACACTGAAGCTTTCTTT.

This chain uses TRBV6-2 or TRBV6-3 with TRBJ1-2; 8 nucleotides match TRBD1. Trimming removed 5 bases from V and 8 bases from J; junction bases left unmatched: 7. There are 13 residues in the CDR3. The germline gives CDR1 MNHEY, CDR2 SVGEGT. The CDR3 DNA reads TGTGCCAGCAGTGACAGGGGTTTCGACGGCTACACCTTC. Its protein product is CASSDRGFDGYTF.

The chain is built from TRBV6-6 and TRBJ2-7, with D possibly matching TRBD2 (5 bases). Germline-derived CDR1 and CDR2 are MNHNY and SVGAGI (reference sequence). Trimming pared 2 bases from V and 2 bases from J, leaving 10 bases between. This CDR3 region has 14 residues. This chain's CDR3 is CASSYGLATYEQYF. The DNA of the CDR3 is TGTGCCAGCAGTTACGGCCTAGCCACCTACGAGCAGTACTTC.

V is TRBV12-5 and J is TRBJ1-3; D is unclear. The CDR3 contains 13 residues. Trimming took 6 bases from V and 2 from J, leaving 8 bases between them. Germline CDR1 is LGHNT and CDR2 is FRNRAP. CDR3 coding DNA: TGTGCTAGTGGGGACTCAGCTGGAAACACCATATATTTT. This gives the protein CASGDSAGNTIYF. Combining the CDR3 with reference TRBV12-5 and TRBJ1-3 gives the whole variable domain DARVTQTPRHKVTEMGQEVTMRCQPILGHNTVFWYRQTMMQGLELLAYFRNRAPLDDSGMPKDRFSAEMPDATLATLKIQPSEPRDSAVYFCASGDSAGNTIYFGEGSWLTVV.

V and J are TRBV29-1 and TRBJ1-1, with TRBD1 matching over 7 bases. The CDR3 extends over 12 amino acids. J was trimmed by 5 bases and V by 5 bases; bases with no gene match: 5. CDR1 and CDR2 from the germline V gene are SQVTM and ANQGSEA. The CDR3 sequence: CSVYPGGTEAFF. The CDR3 region has the DNA TGCAGCGTTTACCCAGGGGGTACTGAAGCTTTCTTT. Based on the CDR3 plus reference TRBV29-1 and TRBJ1-1, the full variable domain is SAVISQKPSRDICQRGTSLTIQCQVDSQVTMMFWYRQQPGQSLTLIATANQGSEATYESGFVIDKFPISRPNLTFSTLTVSNMSPEDSSIYLCSVYPGGTEAFFGQGTRLTVV.

A few counts support this clone. The chain combines TRBV10-1 with TRBJ2-7; D unclear. The CDR3 is 13 residues long. Germline V gives CDR1 WNHNN, CDR2 SYGVQD (reference sequence). V was shortened by 4 bases and J by 4 bases, with 11 bases between the two germline ends. The CDR3 DNA reads as TGCGCCAGCAGTGGAGGAGTAGAATACGAGCAGTACTTC. Its translation is CASSGGVEYEQYF.

This chain links TRBV9 with TRBJ2-5, with TRBD2 matching over 8 bases. Trimming removed 3 bases from V and 5 bases from J; junction bases left unmatched: 3. The CDR3 covers 13 residues. CDR1 is SGDLS, CDR2 YYNGEE, per germline. The CDR3: CASSGTSRETQYF. In DNA, the CDR3 is TGTGCCAGCAGCGGGACTAGCCGCGAGACCCAGTACTTC.

CDR3 nucleotides: TGTGCCAGCAGTTTTAACAGGGGTAAGGATCAGCCCCAGCATTTT. This gives the protein CASSFNRGKDQPQHF. The gene calls are TRBV6-5 and TRBJ1-5, with 7 bases matching TRBD1. V shed 4 bases and J 5 bases; nucleotides not matched to a gene: 8. CDR1 and CDR2 (germline): MNHEY, SVGAGI. The CDR3 is made up of 15 amino acids.

The chain carries TRBV7-8 and TRBJ1-4; maybe TRBD1 (6 bases). The CDR3 has 12 residues. Germline CDR1 reads SGHVS; CDR2 reads FQNEAQ. V was cut by 5 bases and J by 8 bases, with 9 bases left in between. The CDR3 bases are TGTGCCAGCAGCAGGACAGTCGAAAAACTGTTTTTT. It specifies CASSRTVEKLFF.

J is TRBJ2-3 and V is TRBV19; D gene ambiguous. CDR1 is LNHDA, CDR2 SQIVND, per germline (reference sequence). The CDR3 is made up of 13 amino acids. V was trimmed by 4 bases and J by 3 bases, leaving 8 bases between them. CDR3 sequence (DNA): TGTGCCAGTAGTACTATTTCTACAGATACGCAGTATTTT. Its translation is CASSTISTDTQYF.

V is TRBV6-5 and J is TRBJ2-7, with 7 bases aligning to TRBD1. Germline-derived CDR1 and CDR2 are MNHEY and SVGAGI. V trimming: 10 bases; J trimming: 4 bases; junction bases outside the gene matches: 10. The CDR3 totals 13 residues. The CDR3 protein is CATCQGETYEQYF. The CDR3 DNA reads TGTGCCACTTGTCAGGGGGAAACTTACGAGCAGTACTTC.

The chain links TRBV25-1 to TRBJ2-1, with 8 bases aligning to TRBD1. Trimming removed 5 bases from V and 8 bases from J; junction bases left unmatched: 5. This CDR3 has 13 residues. Germline CDR1 MGHDK, CDR2 SYGVNS. The CDR3 spells CASSTHRGDEQFF. In DNA form, the CDR3 reads TGTGCCAGCAGTACACACAGGGGGGATGAGCAGTTCTTC. The full variable domain, rest sourced from reference TRBV25-1 and TRBJ2-1, is EADIYQTPRYLVIGTGKKITLECSQTMGHDKMYWYQQDPGMELHLIHYSYGVNSTEKGDLSSESTVSRIRTEHFPLTLESARPSHTSQYLCASSTHRGDEQFFGPGTRLTVL.